These 9 T cell receptor beta chains originate from one sample sequenced in a study of T cell responses to AZD1222 COVID-19 vaccine. The data were produced by immunoSEQ multiplex PCR, yet TCRdb's version contains in-frame clones alone and is incomplete. The sample has about 150,000 clones; 90% to 95% are singletons. Sequenced material: peripheral blood, taken 28 days after the second AZD1222 dose. These receptors were obtained from an adult who received the AZD1222 COVID-19 vaccine.

For the CDR3, the DNA is TGTGCCAGCAGTTTATCGGCGAGCTCTGGAGGCACCATATATTTT. Protein sequence: CASSLSASSGGTIYF. The V gene is TRBV27, the J gene TRBJ1-3; D is undetermined. Trimming took off 0 bases at V and 9 bases at J, with 15 bases between the two ends. The CDR3 extends over 15 amino acids. The germline CDR1 and CDR2 sequences are MNHEY and SMNVEV (reference sequence).

This clone was picked up a small number of times. The rearrangement links TRBV9 to TRBJ1-1; D unclear. The V end was cut by 0 bases, the J end by 5 bases, with 11 bases between. The CDR3 length is 14 residues. The V gene's germline CDR1 is SGDLS and CDR2 YYNGEE. The CDR3 nucleotides are TGTGCCAGCAGCGTAGGAGGTGCGAGGACTGAAGCTTTCTTT. Translated, it gives CASSVGGARTEAFF.

This sequence joins TRBV18 and TRBJ2-3; D unresolved. The germline V and J ends were trimmed by 3 bases and 6 bases, with 13 bases remaining between them. Germline values: CDR1 KGHSH, CDR2 LQKENI. The CDR3 is 14 amino acids. The CDR3 region is CASSPGPPPDTQYF. The CDR3 DNA is TGTGCCAGCTCACCCGGGCCTCCGCCGGATACGCAGTATTTT.

V is TRBV30 and J is TRBJ1-5; no firm D call. The CDR3 extends over 13 amino acids. V lost 2 bases, J lost 7 bases, and 12 bases lay in between. Germline CDR1 is GTSNPN and CDR2 is SVGIG (reference sequence). CDR3 region: CAWSTKSVQPQHF. The DNA of the CDR3 is TGTGCCTGGAGTACCAAGTCCGTGCAGCCCCAGCATTTT. Based on the CDR3 plus reference TRBV30 and TRBJ1-5, the full variable domain is SQTIHQWPATLVQPVGSPLSLECTVEGTSNPNLYWYRQAAGRGLQLLFYSVGIGQISSEVPQNLSASRPQDRQFILSSKKLLLSDSGFYLCAWSTKSVQPQHFGDGTRLSIL.

The chain uses TRBV2 and TRBJ1-1, with 7 bases aligning to TRBD1. After removal of 6 bases from V and 1 base from J, the junction contained 5 bases not matched to a gene. This CDR3 region has 14 residues. Germline CDR1 reads SNHLY; CDR2 reads FYNNEI. The CDR3 reads CASRRQGQNTEAFF. In DNA, the CDR3 is TGTGCCAGCAGACGACAGGGACAGAACACTGAAGCTTTCTTT. The variable domain in full, completed from reference TRBV2 and TRBJ1-1, reads EPEVTQTPSHQVTQMGQEVILRCVPISNHLYFYWYRQILGQKVEFLVSFYNNEISEKSEIFDDQFSVERPDGSNFTLKIRSTKLEDSAMYFCASRRQGQNTEAFFGQGTRLTVV.

The table lists this clone with a few counts. The gene calls are TRBV27 and TRBJ1-5; no clear D. This CDR3 has 13 amino acids. With 2 bases removed from V and 4 bases from J, the gap between germline ends came to 6 bases. Germline V lookup: CDR1 MNHEY, CDR2 SMNVEV (reference sequence). DNA of the CDR3: TGTGCCAGCAGTTTAAACCCTAATCAGCCCCAGCATTTT. It codes for CASSLNPNQPQHF.

The table lists this clone with a count of one. The genes are TRBV6-5 and TRBJ1-2, with 10 positions matching TRBD1. The V gene end was trimmed by 5 bases and the J gene end by 6 bases; junction bases not matched to a gene: 3. Looked up from germline, CDR1 is MNHEY and CDR2 is SVGAGI. The CDR3 consists of 13 residues. CDR3: CASSRGQGHGYTF. CDR3 DNA sequence: TGTGCCAGCAGTCGGGGACAGGGGCATGGCTACACCTTC.

This chain joins TRBV28 and TRBJ2-7; the match to TRBD1 covers 11 bases. The length of the CDR3 is 15 residues. Unmatched junction bases numbered 1, after V lost 0 bases and J lost 3 bases. Germline V gene lookup returns CDR1 MDHEN and CDR2 SYDVKM. The CDR3, as DNA: TGTGCCAGCAGTTTATGGGGGACAGGGGGCTACGAGCAGTACTTC. The encoded protein is CASSLWGTGGYEQYF.

The chain couples TRBV18 to TRBJ2-1; unclear D gene. V dropped 6 bases and J dropped 2 bases, with 11 bases sitting between them. Germline lookup yields CDR1 KGHSH and CDR2 LQKENI. CDR3 length: 14 residues. The CDR3 nucleotides are TGTGCCAGCTCCCGCCAGTCGACCTACAATGAGCAGTTCTTC. Residues: CASSRQSTYNEQFF.